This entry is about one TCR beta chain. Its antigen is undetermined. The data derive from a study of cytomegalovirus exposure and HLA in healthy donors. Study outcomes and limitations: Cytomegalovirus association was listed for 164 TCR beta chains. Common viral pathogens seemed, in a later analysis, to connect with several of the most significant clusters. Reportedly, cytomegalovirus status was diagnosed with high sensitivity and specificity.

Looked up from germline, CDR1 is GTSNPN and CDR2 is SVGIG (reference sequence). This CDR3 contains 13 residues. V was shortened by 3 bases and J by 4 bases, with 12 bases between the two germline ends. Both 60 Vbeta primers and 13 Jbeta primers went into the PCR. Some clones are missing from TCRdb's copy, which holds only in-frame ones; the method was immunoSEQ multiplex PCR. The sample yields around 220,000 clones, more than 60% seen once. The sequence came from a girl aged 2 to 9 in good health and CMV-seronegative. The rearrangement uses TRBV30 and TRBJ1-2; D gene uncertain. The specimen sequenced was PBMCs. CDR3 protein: CAWRETASYGYTF. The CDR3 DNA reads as TGTGCCTGGAGGGAGACTGCCTCCTATGGCTACACCTTC. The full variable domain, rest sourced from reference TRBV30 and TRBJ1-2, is SQTIHQWPATLVQPVGSPLSLECTVEGTSNPNLYWYRQAAGRGLQLLFYSVGIGQISSEVPQNLSASRPQDRQFILSSKKLLLSDSGFYLCAWRETASYGYTFGSGTRLTVV.